This is a list of T cell receptor beta chains from one sample in a study of T cells in Graves' hyperthyroidism and ophthalmopathy. TCRdb reprocessed the multiplex PCR reads with MiXCR, giving one entry per CDR3 protein. Of about 680,000 distinct CDR3 sequences listed, under 45% were seen once; the top ten hold about a third. Sequencing input: blood. The receptors come from a woman in her 40s with Graves' hyperthyroidism. Each CDR3 is given with its conserved first and last residue. D genes are given only for firm matches. Expanded clones get a size class; other rows say once, few or many, or leave the size out.

clone_size	d_call	v_call	j_call	cdr3_nt	cdr3_aa
-	-	TRBV10-3	TRBJ1-2	TGTGCCATCAGTAAGTCCGGGGACCGCCAACTCCATGGCTACACCTTC	CAISKSGDRQLHGYTF
-	TRBD1	TRBV7-9	TRBJ1-1	TGCGCCACTTCGGGACAGGGAATGACTGAAGCTTTCTTT	CATSGQGMTEAFF
few	TRBD2	TRBV15	TRBJ2-7	TGTGCCACCAGCAGAGATTTGCTGGGACTAGCGGGGGGAAGCTACGAGCAGTACTTC	CATSRDLLGLAGGSYEQYF
many	-	TRBV10-3	TRBJ2-6	TGTGCCATCAGTGTCGGAGGGGACCCCAACGTCCTGACTTTC	CAISVGGDPNVLTF
few	TRBD2	TRBV2	TRBJ2-3	TGTGCCAGCAGTGCCGGGGGGGGCCTCACAGATACGCAGTATTTT	CASSAGGGLTDTQYF
-	-	TRBV24-1	TRBJ2-7	TGTGCCAGCCTTAAAGAGGACGGTGACTCATCCTACGAGCAGTACTTC	CASLKEDGDSSYEQYF
many	-	TRBV19	TRBJ2-2	TGTGCCAGTAGTATCATAGGGCACAGTACCGGGGAGCTGTTTTTT	CASSIIGHSTGELFF
-	-	TRBV7-9	TRBJ1-1	TGTGCCAGCAGCTCACCACAGGGAATTACTGAAGCTTTCTTT	CASSSPQGITEAFF
many	-	TRBV29-1	TRBJ1-3	TGCAGCGTTGAGACCCGGGGCGTGGACACCATATATTTT	CSVETRGVDTIYF
-	-	TRBV16	TRBJ1-2	TGTGCCAGCAGCCAATCACCGGTCTATGGCTACACCTTC	CASSQSPVYGYTF
-	TRBD1	TRBV7-8	TRBJ2-2	TGTGCCAGCAGCTTAGGTGGGACAGGGGGCACCGGGGAGCTGTTTTTT	CASSLGGTGGTGELFF
-	TRBD1	TRBV9	TRBJ1-1	TGTGCCAGCAGCGTAGTCGACAGGGAGAACACTGAAGCTTTCTTT	CASSVVDRENTEAFF
-	TRBD1	TRBV12-5	TRBJ2-7	TGTGCTAGTGGTTGGGGGACAGGGGGAGGCTACGAGCAGTACTTC	CASGWGTGGGYEQYF
few	TRBD1	TRBV19	TRBJ1-2	TGTGCCAGTAGTATTACCATCATGACAGGGATCTATGGCTACACCTTC	CASSITIMTGIYGYTF
many	TRBD2	TRBV20-1	TRBJ2-5	TGCAGTGCCCACAATCCTAGCGGGAAAGAGACCCAGTACTTC	CSAHNPSGKETQYF
many	-	TRBV15	TRBJ1-1	TGTGCCACCAGCAGAGGACCCGGGGGGACCACTGAAGCTTTCTTT	CATSRGPGGTTEAFF